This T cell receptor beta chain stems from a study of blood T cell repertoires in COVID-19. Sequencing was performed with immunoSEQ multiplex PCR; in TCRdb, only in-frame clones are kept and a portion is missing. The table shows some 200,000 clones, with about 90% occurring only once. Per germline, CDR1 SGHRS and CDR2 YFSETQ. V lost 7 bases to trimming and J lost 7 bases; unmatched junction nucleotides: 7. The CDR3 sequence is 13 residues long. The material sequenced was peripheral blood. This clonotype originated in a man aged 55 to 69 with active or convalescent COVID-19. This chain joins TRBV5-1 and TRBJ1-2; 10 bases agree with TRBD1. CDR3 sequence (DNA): TGCGCCAGCTCATCCGGGACAGGGGTTGGCTACACCTTC. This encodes CASSSGTGVGYTF.